This T cell receptor (beta chain) emerged from a study of shared clonotypes between healthy human individuals (dated by TCRdb to about 2020). Study-wide context: Two women and a few men aged 18 to 49 years were included in the cohort. For each donor, CD4 naive and CD4 memory were each given three plates, CD8 naive was given two plates, and CD8 memory was given one plate. To estimate repertoire size and how much clonotypes are shared between individuals, the study performed deep sequencing of blood TCR repertoires from 4 to 6 healthy adults. Different laboratories and diverse techniques were used to prepare libraries and sequence TCR repertoires, to increase sequencing depth and limit assay-specific biases. Leukapheresis yielded between about 0.85 and 9 billion PBMCs per donor.

Ends trimmed: V by 5 bases, J by 0 bases; bases unmatched to a gene: 3. CDR1 MDHEN and CDR2 SYDVKM were looked up in the germline V gene. The CDR3, cysteine through phenylalanine, is 15 amino acids long. The DNA shown is the 45-base CDR3, in frame from base 1. Only a few counts were recorded for this clone. Its antigen is currently not known. Base qualities are not provided; no much larger clone lies one nucleotide away. TCR CDR3 regions were amplified from genomic DNA by multiplex PCR using the deep immunoSEQ assay. Extracted genomic DNA from each cell subset was distributed evenly across all wells of several immunoSEQ 96-well plates, and each plate was treated as a replicate. For sorted subsets, 200 to 250 ng genomic DNA, equal to 25,000 to 35,000 T cell genomes, was loaded into each replicate PCR. Purified libraries were quantified with a Qubit 3.0 fluorometer, sized on a Bioanalyzer 2100, and re-quantified with the KAPA Library Quantification kit. Every immunoSEQ 96-well plate was sequenced on a dedicated single-read 150-cycle Illumina NextSeq 550 flow cell. In the source study's methods: Because only junctional sequences without quality scores were contained in the immunoSEQ output, filtering matching that applied to full-length reads could not be performed. Sequences were annotated with PyIR, a Python wrapper for IgBLAST v1.9, and V/J genes and CDR3 were assigned using IMGT germline references. Any read was removed if the V/J assignment was weak (E-value above 1e-6), the CDR3 was missing, or the read contained stop codons, out-of-frame junctions, or ambiguous translated residues. V3J clonotypes were defined by identical inferred V gene, J gene, and CDR3 amino acid sequence. Percentage overlap between repertoires was computed as shared unique clonotypes divided by the size of the smaller repertoire. Richness of each repertoire was evaluated using RTK rarefaction, the Chao1 estimator, and Recon v2.1 estimates of unobserved clonotypes. Generation probabilities for all TCRbeta clonotypes obtained by the gDNA method from a few donors were computed using OLGA. The clones in this table, taken by TCRdb from immuneACCESS, are in-frame only. Not every clone is retained; where verified, under half of the shortfall comes from an unresolved V gene, and the cause of the rest is unknown. The V and J calls and the clone size are those of that table, but D and trimming were determined from the DNA. The sample records over a million clones, more than 75% of which are singletons. The ten biggest clones cover roughly 0.61% of the sample.

The paper's findings and limits, for the study overall: Because the study included only a small number of donors, the genetic and exposure-history diversity represented was limited. Pairwise subsampling led to the expectation that sequencing depth would affect the degree of clonotype sharing among donors. Across a few donors, 5% to 6% of naive CD4, more than 3% of naive CD8, 2% to 2.5% of memory CD4, and approximately 0.4% of memory CD8 clonotypes were shared. Larger estimated clonotype richness was generally found for naive subsets than for memory subsets. Higher generation probabilities were observed for clonotypes shared by all four sorted-subset donors than for non-shared clonotypes. Only blood was sampled, and tissue TCR repertoires likely differ from those in blood. Even with the large sequencing depth, rarefaction of the sorted-subset datasets indicated that sequencing was incomplete.

Healthy HIV-negative adults with no recently reported acute infections or vaccinations were included as donors. Every donor was a Caucasian adult residing in Nashville, Tennessee, USA. CD4+ T cells were enriched through magnetic negative selection, after which naive cells were positively selected on CD45RA and the remaining negative fraction served as the memory subset. Blood was obtained by leukapheresis, after which PBMCs were separated by Ficoll-Histopaque density gradient centrifugation and cryopreserved in liquid nitrogen vapor phase. Purity and quantity of every magnetically sorted T cell population were checked by analytical flow cytometry. Genomic DNA was isolated from each sorted fraction and quantified by UV absorbance on a Nanodrop 2000c.

The chain joins TRBV28 to TRBJ2-5; TRBD2 agrees with 10 junctional bases. The sequencing input was memory CD4+ T cells from PBMCs. Reading the label with the study, this specimen's cell subset or site is: CD45RA-negative fraction. The TCR comes from a man aged 18 to 30 in good health. Some clones in this sample may be carry-over from other donors' samples. The encoded CDR3 is CASSRTSGYQETQYF. The DNA sequence is as follows: TGTGCCAGCAGTCGGACTAGCGGATACCAAGAGACCCAGTACTTC.